Reported below is one T cell receptor beta chain. Its antigen is currently unknown. The sample is drawn from a study of shared clonotypes between healthy human individuals. Study findings and constraints: Depth of sequencing was expected to influence donor clonotype sharing.

The method was immunoSEQ multiplex PCR; TCRdb's version includes in-frame clones alone and lacks a portion of them. The table lists about 510,000 clones, 75% to 85% of them singletons. The V end was cut by 6 bases, the J end by 2 bases, with 14 bases between. CDR3 size: 14 residues. Germline V gives CDR1 LNHDA, CDR2 SQIVND (reference sequence). The material sequenced was PBMCs. This receptor was identified in a woman aged 40-49 years in good health. Some clones in this sample may be carry-over from other donors' samples. The gene calls are TRBV19 and TRBJ2-7; possibly TRBD1 for D (6 bases). The CDR3 region has the DNA TGTGCCAGTAGACAGACAGGTGGGACCTACGAGCAGTACTTC. Its translation is CASRQTGGTYEQYF.